The 24 T cell receptor beta chains below come from one sample, sequenced in a study of blood T cells in healthy people across ages. PCR was performed a second time for roughly 7 to 11 cycles using a sample-barcoded 5' primer and a J-beta primer mix. TCRdb reprocessed the 5' RACE reads via MiXCR and lists one record per CDR3 protein. The data show hundreds of thousands of distinct CDR3 sequences, roughly 50% seen once. Input material: blood. The source is a woman aged 60 to 75 in good health.

This clonotype has at least ten counts. The chain is built from TRBV7-9 and TRBJ2-7, with a weak D call TRBD2 (5 bases). The CDR3 loop spans 14 amino acids. Trimming pared 5 bases from V and 3 bases from J, leaving 14 bases between. CDR1 and CDR2 (germline): SEHNR, FQNEAQ (reference sequence). The DNA for the CDR3 is TGTGCCAGCAGCCCCCAGAGGGCAGTCTACGAGCAGTACTTC. Translated: CASSPQRAVYEQYF. Filled out from reference TRBV7-9 and TRBJ2-7, the complete variable domain reads DTGVSQNPRHKITKRGQNVTFRCDPISEHNRLYWYRQTLGQGPEFLTYFQNEAQLEKSRLLSDRFSAERPKGSFSTLEIQRTEQGDSAMYLCASSPQRAVYEQYFGPGTRLTVT.

The V call is TRBV2, the J call TRBJ2-3, with D perhaps matching TRBD2 (5 bases). The CDR3 has 15 residues. Trimming cost V 6 bases and J 6 bases, with 19 bases left between them. CDR1 is SNHLY and CDR2 is FYNNEI in the germline V gene. The CDR3 loop reads CASRTQWTSGDTQYF. The CDR3 coding sequence is TGTGCCAGCAGAACCCAATGGACTTCCGGGGATACGCAGTATTTT.

This clonotype was recorded at least ten times. The gene calls are TRBV7-2 and TRBJ2-3; 10 nucleotides line up with TRBD2. Germline trimming cut 1 base from V and 0 bases from J; bases unmatched to any gene: 7. This CDR3 is built from 18 residues. CDR1 and CDR2 (germline): SGHTA, FQGNSA. The CDR3 DNA follows: TGTGCCAGCAGCTTAGTGCTAGCGGGAGAACTCAGCACAGATACGCAGTATTTT. Protein sequence: CASSLVLAGELSTDTQYF. The complete variable domain, with remaining parts taken from reference TRBV7-2 and TRBJ2-3, reads GAGVSQSPSNKVTEKGKDVELRCDPISGHTALYWYRQSLGQGLEFLIYFQGNSAPDKSGLPSDRFSAERTGGSVSTLTIQRTQQEDSAVYLCASSLVLAGELSTDTQYFGPGTRLTVL.

The rearrangement uses TRBV10-3 and TRBJ2-4; D perhaps matches TRBD2 (6 bases). V was shortened by 0 bases and J by 13 bases, with 13 bases between the two germline ends. The CDR3 sequence is 13 residues long. In germline, CDR1 is ENHRY, CDR2 SYGVKD. This CDR3 reads CAISESGGYEQYF. The CDR3 nucleotides are TGTGCCATCAGTGAGTCGGGGGGTTATGAGCAGTACTTC.

Only one count was recorded for this clonotype. This chain links TRBV28 with TRBJ2-7; D is possibly TRBD2 (5 bases). Germline V gives CDR1 MDHEN, CDR2 SYDVKM. Trimming removed 1 base at V and 6 bases at J, with 7 bases between. The CDR3 contains 12 residues. The CDR3 protein is CASSLYAGEQYF. CDR3 in DNA: TGTGCCAGCAGTTTATATGCGGGCGAGCAGTACTTC.

This chain connects TRBV29-1 to TRBJ1-2; D is perhaps TRBD1 (6 bases). The CDR3 runs 13 residues. CDR1 and CDR2 from the germline V gene are SQVTM and ANQGSEA. V lost 7 bases to trimming and J lost 3 bases, with 15 bases between them. The DNA of the CDR3 is TGCAGCGCCGCAGGCAGGGGTGACTATGGCTACACCTTC. Translating gives CSAAGRGDYGYTF.

This clonotype was detected only a few times. J is TRBJ2-3 and V is TRBV29-1; TRBD1 might be the D (6 bases). Germline CDR1 is SQVTM and CDR2 is ANQGSEA. CDR3 length equals 14 residues. Trimming took 7 bases from V and 1 from J, leaving 15 bases between them. The DNA for the CDR3 is TGCAGCGCTAAACCCCGACAGGGCACAGATACGCAGTATTTT. Encoded protein: CSAKPRQGTDTQYF.

This clonotype has a handful of counts. The rearrangement links TRBV7-9 to TRBJ2-5; 7 bases agree with TRBD1. CDR1 and CDR2 from the germline V gene are SEHNR and FQNEAQ (reference sequence). The CDR3 runs to 14 residues. The J segment lost 7 bases and the V segment lost 3 bases, leaving 8 bases of the junction unmatched. The CDR3 sequence is CASSFGTDEGTQYF. In nucleotides, the CDR3 is TGTGCCAGCAGCTTCGGGACAGACGAAGGGACCCAGTACTTC.

Points on this clonotype: Sequence at one end of the junction differs from germline and may be a read error. The CDR3 bases are TGCGCCAGCAGTTACTCTTGGGCGCCGACAGGGTTCGACCATGAGCAGTTCTTC. Amino acids: CASSYSWAPTGFDHEQFF. The chain employs TRBV6-5 and TRBJ2-1, with TRBD1 matching 7 bases. Looked up from germline, CDR1 is MNHEY and CDR2 is SVGAGI. The CDR3 length is 18 residues.

This chain links TRBV10-3 with TRBJ2-5; weak D call: TRBD1 (6 bases). V was clipped by 6 bases and J by 3 bases, with 14 bases between them. Germline V lookup: CDR1 ENHRY, CDR2 SYGVKD. The CDR3 length is 14 residues. CDR3 protein: CAISTGTREETQYF. CDR3 sequence (DNA): TGTGCCATCAGCACCGGGACAAGGGAAGAGACCCAGTACTTC.

The rearrangement links TRBV29-1 to TRBJ1-4; no reliable D call. CDR1 is SQVTM, CDR2 ANQGSEA, per germline. This CDR3 is built from 12 residues. V lost 7 bases, J lost 5 bases, and 11 bases lay in between. CDR3 coding DNA: TGCAGCGCTTCGCTCGCCAATGAAAAACTGTTTTTT. Protein sequence: CSASLANEKLFF.

This chain connects TRBV5-1 to TRBJ2-1, with 12 bases lining up with TRBD2. Germline V CDR1 and CDR2: SGHRS, YFSETQ. After removal of 5 bases from V and 6 bases from J, the junction contained 0 bases not matched to a gene. The CDR3 totals 13 residues. The CDR3 region is CASRTSGSNEQFF. The DNA for the CDR3 is TGCGCCAGCAGGACTAGCGGGAGCAATGAGCAGTTCTTC.

The chain employs TRBV9 and TRBJ1-2; 7 nucleotides agree with TRBD1. The ends lost 4 bases at V and 7 bases at J; junction bases unmatched: 4. CDR1 and CDR2 (germline): SGDLS, YYNGEE. CDR3 length: 12 amino acids. This CDR3 is CASSPTGVGYTF. The CDR3 coding sequence is TGTGCCAGCAGCCCTACAGGGGTTGGCTACACCTTC. The whole variable domain, filled in from reference TRBV9 and TRBJ1-2, reads DSGVTQTPKHLITATGQRVTLRCSPRSGDLSVYWYQQSLDQGLQFLIQYYNGEERAKGNILERFSAQQFPDLHSELNLSSLELGDSALYFCASSPTGVGYTFGSGTRLTVV.

This clonotype was detected a few times. This rearrangement joins TRBV12-3 or TRBV12-4 to TRBJ2-7; 10 positions match TRBD2. The CDR3 length is 14 residues. With 3 bases clipped from V and 5 bases from J, the junction kept 4 bases outside the gene matches. The CDR3 nucleotides read TGTGCCAGCAGTTTCCTAGCGGGAGTCGACGAGCAGTACTTC. Translation gives CASSFLAGVDEQYF.

This chain joins TRBV7-2 and TRBJ2-1; 8 nucleotides agree with TRBD2. The CDR3 runs to 16 residues. V was clipped by 5 bases and J by 7 bases; unmatched bases: 13. Germline V CDR1 and CDR2: SGHTA, FQGNSA. This CDR3 reads CASSPRNGRALNEQFF. The CDR3 nucleotides read TGTGCCAGCAGCCCCCGGAACGGGAGGGCCTTAAATGAGCAGTTCTTC.

The chain is built from TRBV20-1 and TRBJ1-1; 8 positions match TRBD1. This CDR3 is 13 amino acids long. V lost 6 bases and J lost 5; bases outside the gene matches: 8. The germline CDR1 and CDR2 sequences are DFQATT and SNEGSKA (reference sequence). Written as DNA, the CDR3 is TGCAGTGCAAAGGGACAGGTTTTTACTGAAGCTTTCTTT. Its translation: CSAKGQVFTEAFF.

This chain joins TRBV29-1 and TRBJ2-3, with TRBD1 matching over 10 bases. After removal of 3 bases from V and 1 base from J, the junction contained 10 bases not matched to a gene. The CDR3 runs 17 residues. Germline CDR1 and CDR2: SQVTM and ANQGSEA. This CDR3 reads CSVDSPGTGDGTDTQYF. In DNA, the CDR3 is TGCAGCGTTGATTCCCCGGGGACAGGGGACGGCACAGATACGCAGTATTTT.

This clonotype showed up just a few times. The V call is TRBV27, the J call TRBJ2-5; the match to TRBD2 covers 10 bases. The assigned J gene may be wrong: the sequence end matches TRBJ2-7 better. Germline CDR1 MNHEY, CDR2 SMNVEV (reference sequence). This CDR3 is built from 14 residues. Written as DNA, the CDR3 is TGTGCCAGCAGTGATTCTAGCGGGAGAGACGAGCAGTACTTC. Protein: CASSDSSGRDEQYF.

The V call is TRBV12-5, the J call TRBJ2-7, with 7 bases lining up with TRBD2. Germline CDR1 reads LGHNT; CDR2 reads FRNRAP. The CDR3 totals 13 residues. The J segment lost 10 bases and the V segment lost 5 bases, leaving 11 bases of the junction unmatched. The CDR3 DNA reads as TGTGCTAGTGGTGAACTGGGAGGGTCGGCCCAGTACTTC. Protein product: CASGELGGSAQYF. The full variable domain, in which reference TRBV12-5 and TRBJ2-7 provide the parts outside the CDR3, is DARVTQTPRHKVTEMGQEVTMRCQPILGHNTVFWYRQTMMQGLELLAYFRNRAPLDDSGMPKDRFSAEMPDATLATLKIQPSEPRDSAVYFCASGELGGSAQYFGPGTRLTVT.

There are a few counts of this clonotype. The chain joins TRBV20-1 to TRBJ2-4; 8 bases are shared with TRBD2. Germline lookup yields CDR1 DFQATT and CDR2 SNEGSKA (reference sequence). Losses at the gene ends were 4 bases for V and 13 bases for J; bases not matched to a gene: 15. The CDR3 totals 14 residues. CDR3 sequence: CSANLGLDGKDQYF. The CDR3 DNA is TGCAGTGCTAACCTGGGACTAGACGGGAAAGACCAGTACTTC.

This sequence joins TRBV29-1 and TRBJ2-1; 7 nucleotides match TRBD2. Trimming cost V 3 bases and J 13 bases; bases outside gene matches: 9. Germline CDR1 and CDR2: SQVTM and ANQGSEA. The CDR3 is 12 residues long. The CDR3 coding sequence is TGCAGCGTTGACGTCCTTGGGGGGGACCAGTTCTTC. This gives the protein CSVDVLGGDQFF.

The J gene is TRBJ2-3, the V gene TRBV20-1, with TRBD1 as a possible D gene (7 bases). The CDR3 loop spans 18 amino acids. Trimming pared 3 bases from V and 4 bases from J, leaving 26 bases between. Germline CDR1 and CDR2: DFQATT and SNEGSKA (reference sequence). For the CDR3, the DNA is TGCAGTGCTAGCTCCAGGGGGTACGGTGGTAGCGGCCCAGATACGCAGTATTTT. Its translation is CSASSRGYGGSGPDTQYF.

The sample holds a few counts of this clonotype. The V and J genes are TRBV20-1 and TRBJ1-2; D is unclear. This CDR3 has 12 amino acids. V lost 8 bases and J lost 8, with 18 bases in between. Looked up from germline, CDR1 is DFQATT and CDR2 is SNEGSKA (reference sequence). CDR3 loop: CSSPRRPWGYTF. The DNA of the CDR3 is TGCAGTTCCCCCCGTCGGCCCTGGGGCTACACCTTC.

This clonotype appeared a few times. The rearrangement links TRBV20-1 to TRBJ2-1; D not resolved. The V gene lost 5 bases and the J gene lost 0 bases, with 11 bases spanning the gap. In germline, CDR1 is DFQATT, CDR2 SNEGSKA (reference sequence). The CDR3 has 14 residues. The CDR3 spells CSAPYTFSYNEQFF. As DNA, the CDR3 is TGCAGTGCTCCTTATACGTTCTCCTACAATGAGCAGTTCTTC.